This T cell receptor beta chain comes out of a study of blood T cell repertoires in COVID-19. Turning to the study itself: PBMCs, B-cell-depleted T cells, or T cells provided the cDNA or gDNA that made up the material.

Profiling relied on immunoSEQ multiplex PCR, and the TCRdb table lists in-frame clones only, not all of them. The data show around 110,000 clones, approximately 80% seen once. This clone has more than one count but fewer than ten. Sequencing used peripheral blood. The TCR comes from a woman in her 70s with acute or convalescent COVID-19.

CDR3 residues: CASSSRGGDWNEQFF. In DNA, the CDR3 is TGTGCCAGCAGCTCGCGGGGGGGCGACTGGAATGAGCAGTTCTTC. This chain joins TRBV5-4 and TRBJ2-1; 9 bases agree with TRBD2. The germline V gene has CDR1 SGHNT and CDR2 YYREEE (reference sequence). CDR3 size: 15 residues. With 3 bases clipped from V and 7 bases from J, the junction kept 8 bases outside the gene matches.